A selection of T cell receptor beta chains follows, all from one sample in a study of T-cell memory formation after mild COVID-19. TCRdb passed the 5' RACE reads through MiXCR, listing each CDR3 protein once. The data hold fewer than 200,000 distinct CDR3 sequences, with 10% to 15% observed a single time. Sequenced: PBMCs or a T cell subset sorted from them (not recorded which). The receptors were sampled from a man in his late teens or twenties who had mild COVID-19 (a few samples of this study predate the infection). Cell type and time point are not known. Each CDR3 is given with its conserved first and last residue. D genes are given only for firm matches. Clone size appears in some rows only: once, few, many, or a class for an expanded clone.

many	TRBV30	TRBJ1-1	-	TGTGCCTGGAGTGTACAGGGAATAGCTTTCTTT	CAWSVQGIAFF
-	TRBV5-4	TRBJ1-6	-	TGTGCCAGCAGCTTGATGGCGAGCTCCTATAATTCACCCCTCCACTTT	CASSLMASSYNSPLHF
few	TRBV24-1	TRBJ2-3	TRBD2	TGTGCCACCAGTGACTCCACCTCAAGTGGGACGGGGGGGACGCAGTATTTT	CATSDSTSSGTGGTQYF
-	TRBV30	TRBJ2-1	-	TGTGCCTGGAGTCCTACACTACTTGGATACGAGCAGTTCTTC	CAWSPTLLGYEQFF
many	TRBV5-1	TRBJ2-3	TRBD2	TGCGCCAGCAGCAGAAGCGGGGACACAGATACGCAGTATTTT	CASSRSGDTDTQYF
-	TRBV12-3/TRBV12-4	TRBJ1-1	TRBD1	TGTGCCAGCAGTTTTACAGGGGGGGGCACTGAAGCTTTCTTT	CASSFTGGGTEAFF
many	TRBV6-5	TRBJ1-6	-	TGTGCCAGCAGTTACTCGGCCAGCTGGGGTGGTTCACCCCTCCACTTT	CASSYSASWGGSPLHF
-	TRBV4-2	TRBJ1-4	-	TGTGCCAGCAGCCAAGAACGGGGCGAAAAACTGTTTTTT	CASSQERGEKLFF
-	TRBV29-1	TRBJ1-6	-	TGCAGCGTCTCCGTGGGTGGGGGAAGTAATTCACCCCTCCACTTT	CSVSVGGGSNSPLHF
-	TRBV7-9	TRBJ2-1	TRBD2	TGTGCCAGCAGCTTAGCTCAATTAGCGGGGGAGCAGTTCTTC	CASSLAQLAGEQFF
few	TRBV20-1	TRBJ2-7	-	TGCAGTGCTAGAGATCGGAGAATAAGCTCCTACGAGCAGTACTTC	CSARDRRISSYEQYF
many	TRBV12-3/TRBV12-4	TRBJ1-2	-	TGTGCCAGCAGTAGAGGGGACTATGGCTACACCTTC	CASSRGDYGYTF
-	TRBV9	TRBJ2-2	-	TGTGCCAGCAGCGCCGGGGGGCTCGACACCGGGGAGCTGTTTTTT	CASSAGGLDTGELFF
-	TRBV29-1	TRBJ1-2	-	TGCAGCGTTGGGCAGGGAGCTAACTATGGCTACACCTTC	CSVGQGANYGYTF
-	TRBV4-1	TRBJ2-6	-	TGCGCCAGCAGACGTCCGGGACAAAAAACTGGGGCCAACGTCCTGACTTTC	CASRRPGQKTGANVLTF
few	TRBV9	TRBJ2-1	TRBD2	TGTGCCAGCAGCTCACGGGGACTAGCGTACAATGAACAGTTCTTC	CASSSRGLAYNEQFF
-	TRBV7-9	TRBJ1-1	-	TGTGCCAGCAGCTTAGCGAATCGGTACACTGAAGCTTTCTTT	CASSLANRYTEAFF
-	TRBV6-2/TRBV6-3	TRBJ2-5	-	TGTGCCAGCAGTTATGGGGAGACCCAGTACTTC	CASSYGETQYF
-	TRBV6-2/TRBV6-3	TRBJ2-5	-	TGTGCCAGCAGTTTTCAGAAAACACCCCGTGAGACCCAGTACTTC	CASSFQKTPRETQYF
few	TRBV7-2	TRBJ2-1	-	TGTGCCAGCAGCTTAGGGCGCGGGGAGTTTCCGTTCTTC	CASSLGRGEFPFF